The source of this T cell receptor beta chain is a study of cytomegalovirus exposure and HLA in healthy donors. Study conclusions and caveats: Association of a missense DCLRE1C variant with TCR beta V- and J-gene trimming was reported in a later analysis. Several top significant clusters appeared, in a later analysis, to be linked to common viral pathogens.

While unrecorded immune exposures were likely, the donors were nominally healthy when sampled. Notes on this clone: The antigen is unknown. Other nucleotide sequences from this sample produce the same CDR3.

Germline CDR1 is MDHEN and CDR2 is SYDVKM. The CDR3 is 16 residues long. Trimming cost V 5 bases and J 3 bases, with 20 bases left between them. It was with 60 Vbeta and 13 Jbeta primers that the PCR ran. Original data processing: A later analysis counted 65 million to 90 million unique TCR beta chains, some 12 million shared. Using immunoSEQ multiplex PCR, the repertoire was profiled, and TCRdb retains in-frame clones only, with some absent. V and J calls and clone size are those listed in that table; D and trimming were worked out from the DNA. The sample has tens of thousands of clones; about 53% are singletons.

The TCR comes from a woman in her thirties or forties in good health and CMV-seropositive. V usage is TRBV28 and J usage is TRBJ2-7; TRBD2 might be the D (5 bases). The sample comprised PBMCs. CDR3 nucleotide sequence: TGTGCCAGCAGTCCACTAGTTTCTGGCGACTTCTACGAGCAGTACTTC. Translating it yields CASSPLVSGDFYEQYF.